This passage covers 17 T cell receptor beta chains from one sample sequenced in a study of glioma-infiltrating T cells (dated by TCRdb to 2016 to 2018). Sequencing used an Illumina MiSeq. The iRepertoire nested amplicon-rescue multiplex PCR (arm-PCR) platform was used to amplify TCR alpha and beta CDR3 regions from RNA. TCRdb trimmed the raw reads at Q25, called clones with MiXCR and kept productive beta chains. Here each entry gathers all rows of one CDR3 protein and keeps the most common genes and DNA. In all, the sample holds under 130,000 distinct CDR3 sequences, and roughly 30% of those were seen once. The ten most abundant clones make up 44% of the sample. The sample comprised glioma tissue, nonneoplastic brain tissue, or PBMCs (not recorded which). These TCRs come from a human donor with low-grade glioma or glioblastoma, undergoing nonglioma brain surgery, or in good health (not recorded which).

This clonotype was seen repeatedly, ten times or more. This rearrangement joins TRBV6-1 to TRBJ2-3, with 7 bases matching TRBD2. After removal of 7 bases from V and 0 bases from J, the junction contained 4 bases not matched to a gene. Germline assignment: CDR1 MNHNS and CDR2 SASEGT. This CDR3 has 14 residues. CDR3: CASTRGSSTDTQYF. The CDR3 nucleotides read TGTGCCAGCACGCGGGGGTCTAGCACAGATACGCAGTATTTT.

This clonotype has at least ten counts. This chain links TRBV19 with TRBJ2-5; D uncertain. The CDR3 length is 12 residues. V shed 8 bases and J shed 1 base, with 8 bases lying between them. Germline CDR1 is LNHDA and CDR2 is SQIVND (reference sequence). The CDR3 here is CASRQSQETQYF. CDR3 nucleotides: TGTGCCAGTCGCCAGTCCCAAGAGACCCAGTACTTC. The full variable domain, completed using reference TRBV19 and TRBJ2-5, is DGGITQSPKYLFRKEGQNVTLSCEQNLNHDAMYWYRQDPGQGLRLIYYSQIVNDFQKGDIAEGYSVSREKKESFPLTVTSAQKNPTAFYLCASRQSQETQYFGPGTRLLVL.

This clonotype came up a few times. The chain recombines TRBV12-3 or TRBV12-4 with TRBJ2-7, with D possibly called TRBD1 or TRBD2 (5 bases each). V gave up 6 bases and J gave up 3 bases, with 18 bases separating them. This CDR3 has 15 amino acids. The CDR3 DNA reads TGTGCCAGCAGGAAGGGAGACAGTTCGGGCTACGAGCAGTACTTC. Translated, it gives CASRKGDSSGYEQYF.

V gene TRBV19 combines with J gene TRBJ2-4; possibly TRBD1 for D (6 bases). Germline V gives CDR1 LNHDA, CDR2 SQIVND (reference sequence). The CDR3 consists of 16 residues. Deletions cut 4 bases from V and 0 bases from J, with 13 bases between. The CDR3 region has the DNA TGTGCCAGTAGTAGTGGGGGCGCCGCAGCCAAAAACATTCAGTACTTC. It specifies CASSSGGAAAKNIQYF.

This chain links TRBV11-2 with TRBJ2-3; possible D gene TRBD2, 6 bases. The germline V and J ends were trimmed by 5 bases and 4 bases, with 28 bases remaining between them. Germline V lookup: CDR1 SGHAT, CDR2 FQNNGV. This CDR3 region has 19 residues. This chain's CDR3 is CASSQTRDSQGFGADTQYF. DNA for the CDR3: TGTGCCAGCAGCCAAACCAGGGACTCACAAGGATTCGGCGCAGATACGCAGTATTTT. The whole variable domain, filled in from reference TRBV11-2 and TRBJ2-3, reads EAGVAQSPRYKIIEKRQSVAFWCNPISGHATLYWYQQILGQGPKLLIQFQNNGVVDDSQLPKDRFSAERLKGVDSTLKIQPAKLEDSAVYLCASSQTRDSQGFGADTQYFGPGTRLTVL.

Details on this clonotype: This may be a read error: a much more frequent sequence differs by one nucleotide. V and J are TRBV7-2 and TRBJ2-7; TRBD2 agrees at 7 bases. CDR3 length: 13 amino acids. The trim removed 7 bases at V and 9 bases at J, leaving 12 bases unmatched. CDR1 is SGHTA and CDR2 is FQGNSA in the germline V gene. CDR3 DNA: TGTGCCAGCATCCAGGGACTAACTTCCGCGCAGTACTTC. This gives the protein CASIQGLTSAQYF. Full variable domain (missing parts from reference TRBV7-2 and TRBJ2-7): GAGVSQSPSNKVTEKGKDVELRCDPISGHTALYWYRQSLGQGLEFLIYFQGNSAPDKSGLPSDRFSAERTGGSVSTLTIQRTQQEDSAVYLCASIQGLTSAQYFGPGTRLTVT.

This clonotype was found many times. The genes are TRBV2 and TRBJ1-1; 7 bases align to TRBD1. The CDR3 contains 16 residues. With 2 bases clipped from V and 0 bases from J, the junction kept 6 bases outside the gene matches. CDR1 is SNHLY, CDR2 FYNNEI, per germline. The CDR3: CASSERGGAMNTEAFF. The DNA for the CDR3 is TGTGCCAGCAGTGAAAGAGGGGGCGCGATGAACACTGAAGCTTTCTTT.

The V call is TRBV10-3, the J call TRBJ1-2; a weak D match, TRBD1 (5 bases). V shed 4 bases and J shed 1 base, with 13 bases lying between them. The CDR3 totals 15 residues. Germline V CDR1 and CDR2: ENHRY, SYGVKD. CDR3 bases: TGTGCCATCAGTGGGGGGACGGGGATTAACTATGGCTACACCTTC. Protein product: CAISGGTGINYGYTF.

This clonotype occurred a few times. V and J are TRBV11-2 and TRBJ2-5; 12 nucleotides align to TRBD1. CDR3 length: 15 residues. CDR1 is SGHAT and CDR2 is FQNNGV in the germline V gene. Trimming cost V 5 bases and J 3 bases; bases outside gene matches: 4. CDR3 DNA: TGTGCCAGCAGCCTGGGACAGGGGGCAGAAGAGACCCAGTACTTC. Translated, it gives CASSLGQGAEETQYF.

This clonotype was recorded many times. The gene calls are TRBV4-3 and TRBJ2-1; possibly TRBD2 for D (6 bases). The V end lost 3 bases, the J end lost 8 bases, and 11 bases lay between the germline ends. Germline-derived CDR1 and CDR2 are LGHNA and YSLEER. The length of the CDR3 is 13 residues. The CDR3 DNA is TGCGCCAGCAGCCAGCAGACTAGTGATGAGCAGTTCTTC. It translates to CASSQQTSDEQFF.

This clonotype appeared many times. The gene calls are TRBV28 and TRBJ2-6; D not resolved. Between the trimmed V and J ends, which lost 7 bases and 4 bases, there was a span of 14 bases. The CDR3 contains 15 residues. Germline values: CDR1 MDHEN, CDR2 SYDVKM. Here the CDR3 DNA reads TGTGCCAGCAATCCCGGTGGAGTAGGGGCCAACGTCCTGACTTTC. This translates into CASNPGGVGANVLTF.

This clonotype has a handful of counts. Germline and junction disagree at one end, which may indicate a read error. The chain couples TRBV4-1 to TRBJ1-3, with a possible D match to TRBD1 (5 bases). CDR3 length: 15 amino acids. The germline V gene encodes CDR1 MGHRA and CDR2 YSYEKL. The CDR3: CASSPGLTTGNTIYF. The CDR3 DNA is TGCGCCAGCAGCCCGGGACTGACGACTGGGAACACCATATATTTT.

The chain uses TRBV3-1 and TRBJ1-6, with TRBD1 as a possible D gene (6 bases). Germline values: CDR1 LGHDT, CDR2 YNNKEL (reference sequence). The V end was cut by 8 bases, the J end by 7 bases, with 15 bases between. There are 14 residues in the CDR3. The CDR3 region has the DNA TGTGCCAGCGAGTGTAGGGACACCAATTCACCCCTCCACTTT. It encodes CASECRDTNSPLHF. Variable domain in full (rest from reference TRBV3-1 and TRBJ1-6): DTAVSQTPKYLVTQMGNDKSIKCEQNLGHDTMYWYKQDSKKFLKIMFSYNNKELIINETVPNRFSPKSPDKAHLNLHINSLELGDSAVYFCASECRDTNSPLHFGNGTRLTVT.

This clonotype was counted many times. The chain is built from TRBV6-1 and TRBJ2-3; 8 bases agree with TRBD2. Germline V gives CDR1 MNHNS, CDR2 SASEGT. The CDR3 runs 15 residues. Trimming removed 5 bases from V and 2 bases from J; junction bases left unmatched: 6. The CDR3 region has the DNA TGTGCCAGCAGTCACACTAGCGGTTCCACAGATACGCAGTATTTT. Protein: CASSHTSGSTDTQYF.

The chain is built from TRBV2 and TRBJ2-1; D is perhaps TRBD1 or TRBD2 (6 bases each). The V end lost 1 base, the J end lost 1 base, and 8 bases lay between the germline ends. This CDR3 has 15 amino acids. Germline CDR1 SNHLY, CDR2 FYNNEI. The CDR3 protein is CASSEEGGSYNEQFF. In DNA, the CDR3 is TGTGCCAGCAGTGAAGAAGGGGGGTCCTACAATGAGCAGTTCTTC.

This clonotype occurred a few times. CDR3 bases: TGTGCCAGCTCGACAGCCTCTGGAAACACCATATATTTT. Translating gives CASSTASGNTIYF. This chain links TRBV12-3 or TRBV12-4 with TRBJ1-3; tentative D call: TRBD1 (5 bases). The CDR3 totals 13 residues. The V gene lost 8 bases and the J gene lost 0 bases, with 8 bases spanning the gap.

Note on this clonotype: Germline and junction disagree at one end, which may indicate a read error. The V call is TRBV4-2, the J call TRBJ2-1; 10 bases are a match to TRBD1. This CDR3 is built from 15 residues. From germline, CDR1 is LGHNA and CDR2 YNFKEQ. The CDR3 sequence is CASSQAGTGENGQFF. CDR3 sequence (DNA): TGTGCCAGCAGCCAGGCCGGGACAGGGGAAAATGGGCAGTTCTTC.